These T cell receptor beta chains were read from a single sample in a study of response to subunit inactivated influenza vaccine. TCRdb re-called the RT-PCR reads through MiXCR, storing one row per CDR3 protein. The repertoire holds around 710,000 distinct CDR3 sequences, with 11% to 15% as singletons. The material was PBMCs from blood, obtained 14 to 15 days before vaccination. Source of these receptors: a man between 50 and 59 years old who received an inactivated influenza vaccine. Both conserved end residues are part of each CDR3. Fields, in order: D gene, clone size, CDR3 length, V gene, J gene, CDR3 protein. The D gene is left open where the match is weak. Clone size, where shown, is once, few, many, or a class for clones that have expanded.

d_call: .; clone_size: few; cdr3_length: 13; v_call: TRBV7-2; j_call: TRBJ1-1; cdr3_aa: CASSQQGRFEAFF
d_call: TRBD1; clone_size: few; cdr3_length: 13; v_call: TRBV29-1; j_call: TRBJ1-1; cdr3_aa: CSVDRGLDTEAFF
d_call: .; clone_size: .; cdr3_length: 14; v_call: TRBV5-1; j_call: TRBJ1-6; cdr3_aa: CASSQQGNNSPLHF
d_call: .; clone_size: .; cdr3_length: 15; v_call: TRBV20-1; j_call: TRBJ1-2; cdr3_aa: CSARDHGRSNYGYTF
d_call: .; clone_size: .; cdr3_length: 14; v_call: TRBV20-1; j_call: TRBJ2-7; cdr3_aa: CSARTPGRGGEQYF
d_call: TRBD1; clone_size: .; cdr3_length: 11; v_call: TRBV11-2; j_call: TRBJ2-1; cdr3_aa: CASRIGGEQFF
d_call: .; clone_size: .; cdr3_length: 13; v_call: TRBV12-3/TRBV12-4; j_call: TRBJ1-5; cdr3_aa: CASSAQANQPQHF
d_call: .; clone_size: .; cdr3_length: 14; v_call: TRBV20-1; j_call: TRBJ2-2; cdr3_aa: CSARSGGPTGELFF
d_call: TRBD1; clone_size: .; cdr3_length: 14; v_call: TRBV6-1; j_call: TRBJ1-6; cdr3_aa: CASRWRTGNSPLHF
d_call: .; clone_size: .; cdr3_length: 14; v_call: TRBV27; j_call: TRBJ1-6; cdr3_aa: CASRLTGNNSPLHF
d_call: TRBD1; clone_size: .; cdr3_length: 15; v_call: TRBV6-5; j_call: TRBJ1-4; cdr3_aa: CASTSEQGTNEKLFF
d_call: TRBD2; clone_size: few; cdr3_length: 15; v_call: TRBV7-2; j_call: TRBJ2-1; cdr3_aa: CASSLMAGGYNEQFF
d_call: .; clone_size: .; cdr3_length: 12; v_call: TRBV20-1; j_call: TRBJ2-3; cdr3_aa: CSAPQSTDTQYF
d_call: .; clone_size: few; cdr3_length: 15; v_call: TRBV9; j_call: TRBJ2-7; cdr3_aa: CASSAEVRRSYEQYF
d_call: TRBD1; clone_size: few; cdr3_length: 15; v_call: TRBV7-6; j_call: TRBJ2-1; cdr3_aa: CASSLFAQGLDEQFF
d_call: .; clone_size: .; cdr3_length: 14; v_call: TRBV28; j_call: TRBJ1-1; cdr3_aa: CASSLGPRGTEAFF
d_call: .; clone_size: many; cdr3_length: 15; v_call: TRBV4-2; j_call: TRBJ2-2; cdr3_aa: CASSQHTDPIGELFF
d_call: .; clone_size: few; cdr3_length: 13; v_call: TRBV20-1; j_call: TRBJ2-7; cdr3_aa: CSARVRGIYEQYF
d_call: .; clone_size: few; cdr3_length: 14; v_call: TRBV18; j_call: TRBJ2-7; cdr3_aa: CASSPPGTIGEQYF
d_call: .; clone_size: many; cdr3_length: 10; v_call: TRBV25-1; j_call: TRBJ1-2; cdr3_aa: CASSGYGYTF
d_call: .; clone_size: .; cdr3_length: 17; v_call: TRBV5-5; j_call: TRBJ1-1; cdr3_aa: CASSLGGGRRTNTEAFF
d_call: .; clone_size: .; cdr3_length: 13; v_call: TRBV7-8; j_call: TRBJ1-1; cdr3_aa: CATTLGLDTEAFF
d_call: TRBD1; clone_size: many; cdr3_length: 15; v_call: TRBV15; j_call: TRBJ2-3; cdr3_aa: CATSRATGVGGTQYF
d_call: .; clone_size: few; cdr3_length: 12; v_call: TRBV28; j_call: TRBJ1-1; cdr3_aa: CASRAMVTEAFF
d_call: TRBD1; clone_size: once; cdr3_length: 15; v_call: TRBV6-1; j_call: TRBJ1-1; cdr3_aa: CASRPGGGGDTEAFF
d_call: TRBD1; clone_size: .; cdr3_length: 17; v_call: TRBV12-3/TRBV12-4; j_call: TRBJ2-2; cdr3_aa: CASRRGTGSQDTGELFF
d_call: TRBD2; clone_size: few; cdr3_length: 17; v_call: TRBV7-2; j_call: TRBJ2-5; cdr3_aa: CASSLGLAGVWEETQYF